Given below is one T cell receptor (beta chain) in context. The CDR3 has 13 amino acids. Trimming cost V 4 bases and J 11 bases, with 17 bases left between them. The data derive from a study of shared clonotypes between healthy human individuals. TCRdb's table, derived via immunoSEQ multiplex PCR, lists solely in-frame clones and lacks some. The profile shows around 1,000,000 clones, around three quarters of them singletons. The specimen was memory CD4+ T cells from PBMCs. The subset denotes: CD45RA-negative fraction. This sequence was found in a young man in good health. Some clones in this sample may be carry-over from other donors' samples. The V gene is TRBV5-3, the J gene TRBJ2-3, with no clear D. TRBV5-3 is given ORF status, its function remaining uncertain. The CDR3 DNA reads as TGTGCCAGAAGCCGTGAGGATTTGGAGAAGCAGTATTTT. Its protein product is CARSREDLEKQYF.